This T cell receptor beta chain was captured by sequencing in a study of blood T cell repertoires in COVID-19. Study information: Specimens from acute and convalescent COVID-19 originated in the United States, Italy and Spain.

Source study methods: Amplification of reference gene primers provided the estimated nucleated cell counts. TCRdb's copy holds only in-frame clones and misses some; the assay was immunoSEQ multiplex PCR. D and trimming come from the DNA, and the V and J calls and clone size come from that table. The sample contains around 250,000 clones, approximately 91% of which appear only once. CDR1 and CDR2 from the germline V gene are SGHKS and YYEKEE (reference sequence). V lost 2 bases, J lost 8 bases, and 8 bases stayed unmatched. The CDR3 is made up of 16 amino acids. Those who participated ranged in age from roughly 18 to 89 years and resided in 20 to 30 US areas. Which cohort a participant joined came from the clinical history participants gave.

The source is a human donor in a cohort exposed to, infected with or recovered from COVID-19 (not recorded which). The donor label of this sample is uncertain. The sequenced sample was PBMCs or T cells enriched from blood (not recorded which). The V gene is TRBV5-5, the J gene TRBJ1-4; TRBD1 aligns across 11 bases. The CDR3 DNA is TGTGCCAGCAGCTTATATTCCGGGACAGGGGGGGAAAAACTGTTTTTT. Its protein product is CASSLYSGTGGEKLFF. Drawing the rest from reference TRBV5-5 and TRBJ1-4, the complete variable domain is DAGVTQSPTHLIKTRGQQVTLRCSPISGHKSVSWYQQVLGQGPQFIFQYYEKEERGRGNFPDRFSARQFPNYSSELNVNALLLGDSALYLCASSLYSGTGGEKLFFGSGTQLSVL.